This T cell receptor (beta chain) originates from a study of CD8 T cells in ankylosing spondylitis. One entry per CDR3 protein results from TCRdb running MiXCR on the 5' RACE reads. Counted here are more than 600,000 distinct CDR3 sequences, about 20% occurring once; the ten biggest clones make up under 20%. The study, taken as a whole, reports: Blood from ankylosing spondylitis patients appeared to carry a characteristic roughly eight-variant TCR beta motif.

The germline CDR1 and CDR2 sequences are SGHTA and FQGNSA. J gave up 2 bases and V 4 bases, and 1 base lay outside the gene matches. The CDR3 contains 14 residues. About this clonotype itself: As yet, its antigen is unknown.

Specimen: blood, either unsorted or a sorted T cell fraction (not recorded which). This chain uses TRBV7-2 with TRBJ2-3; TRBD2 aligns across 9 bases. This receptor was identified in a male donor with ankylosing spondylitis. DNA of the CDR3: TGTGCCAGCAGCTCTAGCGGGAACACAGATACGCAGTATTTT. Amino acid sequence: CASSSSGNTDTQYF.